This T cell receptor beta chain was identified in a study of T cell repertoires in cytomegalovirus infection (dated by TCRdb to the late 2010s). Looking at the study overall: The HLA type of each donor mattered for the analysis, because public TCR beta signatures pointed to carriage of CMV infection along with the matching HLA type.

A few counts support this clonotype. It has no known antigen specificity. Per-nucleotide qualities are absent, and no much larger clonotype sits a single base away. Broad study findings and their caveats: The ex vivo response was dominated by HLA-C-restricted CMV-specific TCR beta clonotypes, which also provided the single most frequent clonotype in two of eight donors. Carriers of CMV infection plus the relevant HLA type were discriminated by the cumulative frequency of public TCR beta family members in the study cohort and in an independent roughly 340-donor cohort.

Trimming removed 7 bases from V and 5 bases from J; the gene matches leave 12 bases unexplained. The CDR3 runs 16 amino acids, cysteine and phenylalanine included. Of all the DNA, just the CDR3 is kept, 48 bases in frame from base 1. Taken from the germline V gene, the CDR1 and CDR2 loops are MNHEY and SVGEGT. The instrument given in TCRdb is Illumina HiSeq 1500. Starting from the raw public reads, TCRdb applied fastp trimming at Q25, assembled clones with MiXCR and retained in-frame beta chains. Identical CDR3 protein sequences are pooled into one entry, listed with their most common genes and DNA. This sample holds more than 150,000 distinct CDR3 sequences; around a quarter were observed only once. The top ten hold approximately 10% of the sample.

The sequenced sample consisted of PBMCs. The sequence was obtained from a human donor in good health (CMV status not recorded). Some clones in this sample may be carry-over from other donors' samples. The sequence joins TRBV6-2 or TRBV6-3 to TRBJ2-3, with 10 bases in between that match TRBD2. Here is the DNA: TGTGCCAGCACCATAAGCCCTAGCGGGAGAGGAGATACGCAGTATTTT. Translation gives CASTISPSGRGDTQYF.